Listed below are T cell receptor beta chains from one sample, sequenced in a study of shared clonotypes between healthy human individuals. Measured with immunoSEQ multiplex PCR; TCRdb has only the in-frame clones, and not every one. Seen here are approximately 980,000 clones, less than 85% observed once, and the top ten hold around 1.5%. The sequenced sample was memory CD4+ T cells sorted from blood. Every receptor here comes from a man younger than 35 in good health. CDR3s include the opening cysteine and the closing phenylalanine or tryptophan. The D gene is left open where the match is weak. Rows may omit the clone size; those that give it use once, few, many or a size class.

v_gene	abundance	d_gene	j_gene	CDR3aa	CDR3nt
TRBV5-1	-	-	TRBJ1-4	CASSWTTNEKLFF	TGCGCCAGCAGCTGGACAACTAATGAAAAACTGTTTTTT
TRBV7-2	once	-	TRBJ1-1	CASSWTGTEAFF	TGTGCCAGCAGCTGGACGGGCACTGAAGCTTTCTTT
TRBV28	-	-	TRBJ2-6	CASSLDFNVLTF	TGTGCCAGCAGTTTGGACTTCAACGTCCTGACTTTC
TRBV16	-	-	TRBJ1-2	CASSQFNKRGYTF	TGTGCCAGCAGCCAATTTAACAAACGAGGCTACACCTTC
TRBV30	few	-	TRBJ1-4	CAWSLNEKLFF	TGTGCCTGGAGTCTCAATGAAAAACTGTTTTTT
TRBV18	few	TRBD1	TRBJ2-7	CASSPLGQGSYEQYF	TGTGCCAGCTCACCACTTGGACAGGGCTCCTACGAGCAGTACTTC
TRBV28	few	TRBD2	TRBJ2-1	CASASGGPGSNEQFF	TGTGCCAGCGCTAGCGGGGGCCCAGGGTCCAATGAGCAGTTCTTC
TRBV2	-	-	TRBJ1-2	CAIPGSGRAYGYTF	-
TRBV27	-	-	TRBJ1-6	CASSLSGGSPLHF	TGTGCCAGCAGTTTATCGGGGGGTTCACCCCTCCACTTT
TRBV15	-	-	TRBJ2-4	CATSGGGTLGAKNIQYF	TGTGCCACCAGCGGAGGGGGGACCCTGGGCGCCAAAAACATTCAGTACTTC
TRBV5-4	-	-	TRBJ1-6	CASSLAGSSYNSPLHF	TGTGCCAGCAGCTTGGCGGGGAGCTCCTATAATTCACCCCTCCACTTT
TRBV5-1	-	TRBD2	TRBJ2-7	CASSYGGSLYEQYF	TGCGCCAGCAGCTACGGGGGGTCGCTCTACGAGCAGTACTTC
TRBV4-3	-	-	TRBJ2-5	CASSQQVRETQYF	TGCGCCAGCAGCCAACAAGTTCGAGAGACCCAGTACTTC
TRBV18	-	-	TRBJ2-7	CASSSGLPSSYEQYF	TGTGCCAGCTCATCCGGACTTCCCAGCTCCTACGAGCAGTACTTC
TRBV27	-	-	TRBJ2-1	CASSLSPVGGAYYNEQFF	TGTGCCAGCAGTTTATCTCCGGTAGGGGGGGCCTACTACAATGAGCAGTTCTTC
TRBV30	-	-	TRBJ1-1	CAWSVRGDTEAFF	TGTGCCTGGAGTGTACGAGGGGACACTGAAGCTTTCTTT
TRBV9	-	TRBD2	TRBJ2-5	CASSVLAGDQETQYF	TGTGCCAGCAGCGTCCTAGCGGGGGACCAAGAGACCCAGTACTTC
TRBV28	many	TRBD1	TRBJ2-7	CASSLGQGEQYF	TGTGCCAGCAGTCTTGGACAGGGCGAGCAGTACTTC
TRBV6-5	-	-	TRBJ2-7	CASSYSRRGYEQYF	TGTGCCAGCAGTTACTCGAGAAGGGGCTACGAGCAGTACTTC
TRBV19	few	TRBD1	TRBJ1-2	CASSISGTGPGYGYTF	TGTGCCAGTAGTATTTCTGGGACAGGGCCTGGCTATGGCTACACCTTC
TRBV7-8	-	-	TRBJ2-3	CASRGQTDTQYF	TGTGCCAGCAGGGGGCAGACAGATACGCAGTATTTT
TRBV25-1	few	-	TRBJ1-2	CASSPSPMSYGYTF	TGTGCCAGCAGCCCTAGCCCAATGAGCTATGGCTACACCTTC
TRBV18	-	TRBD2	TRBJ2-7	CASSPPSGGGYEQYF	TGTGCCAGCTCACCACCTAGCGGGGGAGGCTACGAGCAGTACTTC
TRBV2	few	-	TRBJ1-5	CASSPGEYNQPQHF	TGTGCCAGCAGTCCCGGGGAGTACAATCAGCCCCAGCATTTT
TRBV5-1	-	-	TRBJ1-3	CASSLGGTGSGNTIYF	TGCGCCAGCAGCTTGGGGGGAACAGGGTCTGGAAACACCATATATTTT
TRBV6-1	-	TRBD1	TRBJ2-1	CASSGDRYNEQFF	TGTGCCAGCAGTGGGGACAGGTACAATGAGCAGTTCTTC
TRBV7-3	-	TRBD1	TRBJ2-1	CASSLRQGPYNEQFF	TGTGCCAGCAGCTTACGACAGGGGCCTTACAATGAGCAGTTCTTC
TRBV6-5	-	-	TRBJ2-5	CASSRPPMQYF	TGTGCCAGCAGTCGACCCCCCATGCAGTACTTC
TRBV6-5	-	TRBD1	TRBJ2-3	CASSPRGLPTDTQYF	TGTGCCAGCAGCCCCAGGGGGCTTCCCACAGATACGCAGTATTTT
TRBV7-8	once	-	TRBJ2-1	CASSSVPAGVLGDEQFF	TGTGCCAGCAGCTCAGTTCCCGCAGGCGTGTTGGGGGATGAGCAGTTCTTC
TRBV4-3	few	TRBD2	TRBJ2-1	CASSLEWTRNEQFF	TGCGCCAGCAGCCTCGAGTGGACTAGAAATGAGCAGTTCTTC
TRBV6-6	-	-	TRBJ1-4	CASSRDSTNEKLFF	TGTGCCAGCAGTAGGGATTCAACTAATGAAAAACTGTTTTTT
TRBV7-2	many	-	TRBJ1-2	CASSLAGASNYGYTF	TGTGCCAGCAGCTTAGCGGGGGCCAGTAACTATGGCTACACCTTC
TRBV5-1	few	TRBD1	TRBJ2-2	CASSWIQGAVTGELFF	TGCGCCAGCAGCTGGATACAGGGGGCTGTGACCGGGGAGCTGTTTTTT
TRBV14	-	TRBD1	TRBJ1-2	CASSLGTGDYGYTF	TGTGCCAGCAGCCTGGGGACAGGGGATTATGGCTACACCTTC
TRBV6-1	-	-	TRBJ2-2	CASTGQGSMSRELFF	TGTGCCAGCACAGGCCAGGGAAGTATGAGCCGGGAGCTGTTTTTT